The 10 T cell receptor beta chains given below trace back to one sample, sequenced in a study of blood T cells in healthy people across ages. The use of a sample-barcoded 5' primer and a J-beta primer mix characterized a second PCR of roughly 6 to 12 cycles. MiXCR, run by TCRdb on the 5' RACE reads, gives a single entry per CDR3 protein. The sample holds about 900,000 distinct CDR3 sequences, 40% to 60% seen once. Sequences were obtained from blood. These TCRs come from a man aged 25-40 years in good health.

This chain joins TRBV18 and TRBJ1-1; 7 bases match TRBD1. V shed 3 bases, J shed 1 base, and the junction held 5 bases outside the gene matches. The CDR3 covers 15 residues. Germline CDR1 is KGHSH and CDR2 is LQKENI. CDR3 sequence reads: CASSPAGTENTEAFF. CDR3 sequence (DNA): TGTGCCAGCTCACCGGCCGGGACAGAGAACACTGAAGCTTTCTTT. The full variable domain, with the rest looked up from reference TRBV18 and TRBJ1-1, is NAGVMQNPRHLVRRRGQEARLRCSPMKGHSHVYWYRQLPEEGLKFMVYLQKENIIDESGMPKERFSAEFPKEGPSILRIQQVVRGDSAAYFCASSPAGTENTEAFFGQGTRLTVV.

This clonotype was picked up many times. V and J are TRBV7-2 and TRBJ1-2; a possible D gene is TRBD1 (6 bases). This CDR3 contains 14 residues. CDR1 SGHTA and CDR2 FQGNSA come from the germline V gene. Trimming left V 5 bases short and J 4 bases short, with 14 bases between. The CDR3 spells CASSPQGLPYGYTF. The CDR3 nucleotides read TGTGCCAGCAGCCCCCAGGGGCTCCCCTATGGCTACACCTTC.

This chain connects TRBV7-8 to TRBJ2-2, with 10 bases identical to TRBD1. Germline lookup yields CDR1 SGHVS and CDR2 FQNEAQ. The trim removed 2 bases at V and 2 bases at J, leaving 2 bases unmatched. The CDR3 loop spans 16 amino acids. The CDR3 sequence: CASSLRTGGNTGELFF. Written as DNA, the CDR3 is TGTGCCAGCAGCTTAAGGACAGGGGGAAACACCGGGGAGCTGTTTTTT. Filled out from reference TRBV7-8 and TRBJ2-2, the complete variable domain reads GAGVSQSPRYKVAKRGQDVALRCDPISGHVSLFWYQQALGQGPEFLTYFQNEAQLDKSGLPSDRFFAERPEGSVSTLKIQRTQQEDSAVYLCASSLRTGGNTGELFFGEGSRLTVL.

This clonotype was seen a few times. The chain uses TRBV7-9 and TRBJ2-5, with no clear D. Germline CDR1 is SEHNR and CDR2 is FQNEAQ (reference sequence). Trimming stripped 4 bases from V and 4 bases from J, with 10 bases between. The CDR3 has 13 residues. The CDR3 DNA reads TGTGCCAGCAGCTCCCGGCTATCAGAGACCCAGTACTTC. It specifies CASSSRLSETQYF.

This rearrangement joins TRBV6-5 to TRBJ2-1, with TRBD1 identical over 10 bases. Germline V lookup: CDR1 MNHEY, CDR2 SVGAGI. CDR3 size: 15 residues. After removal of 6 bases from V and 6 bases from J, the junction contained 8 bases not matched to a gene. In DNA form, the CDR3 reads TGTGCCAGCAGGCCCGGGACAGGGGCCTGCAATGAGCAGTTCTTC. Amino acids: CASRPGTGACNEQFF.

Worth noting for this clonotype: A read error may account for a junction end that differs from germline. This sequence joins TRBV6-1 and TRBJ2-5; 7 positions match TRBD2. This CDR3 is built from 13 residues. Germline CDR1 and CDR2: MNHNS and SASEGT. The CDR3 sequence: CASRPPGGETRYF. CDR3 bases: TGTGCCAGCAGACCTCCGGGGGGAGAGACCCGGTACTTC.

The V gene is TRBV10-3, the J gene TRBJ2-5, with TRBD2 as a possible D gene (6 bases). The CDR3 has 17 residues. Trimming shortened V by 2 bases and J by 2 bases, and 18 bases separated the two germline ends. Germline CDR1 and CDR2: ENHRY and SYGVKD. The CDR3 sequence: CAISEGVGTGLQETQYF. The CDR3 region has the DNA TGTGCCATCAGTGAGGGGGTAGGGACTGGACTACAAGAGACCCAGTACTTC.

The V gene is TRBV29-1, the J gene TRBJ1-2; D gene ambiguous. The V gene's germline CDR1 is SQVTM and CDR2 ANQGSEA. The CDR3 runs 14 residues. The ends were cut back, 0 bases at V and 3 bases at J, with 11 bases in the middle. In DNA, the CDR3 is TGCAGCGTTGAAGATACGGAGAGATACTATGGCTACACCTTC. Its protein is CSVEDTERYYGYTF.

This rearrangement joins TRBV3-1 to TRBJ1-2; tentatively, D is TRBD1 (5 bases). This CDR3 has 15 amino acids. Germline V lookup: CDR1 LGHDT, CDR2 YNNKEL (reference sequence). Deletions cut 1 base from V and 0 bases from J, with 9 bases between. The CDR3 spells CASSQGGRANYGYTF. DNA of the CDR3: TGTGCCAGCAGCCAAGGGGGACGTGCTAACTATGGCTACACCTTC.

The sample holds a few counts of this clonotype. The rearrangement uses TRBV29-1 and TRBJ2-7; TRBD2 agrees at 12 bases. Germline CDR1 is SQVTM and CDR2 is ANQGSEA. V was clipped by 7 bases and J by 2 bases; unmatched bases: 6. The CDR3 runs 14 residues. In DNA form, the CDR3 reads TGCAGCGCAAATGGACTAGCGGGGACCTACGAGCAGTACTTC. This encodes CSANGLAGTYEQYF.